This passage covers 4 T cell receptor beta chains from one sample sequenced in a study of CD8 T cells in Susac syndrome. RNA in amounts of about 0.45 to 1 ug was reverse transcribed with random hexamers. TCRdb fed the immunoSEQ multiplex PCR reads into MiXCR, producing one record per CDR3 protein. The table shows 65,000 to 95,000 distinct CDR3 sequences, with about 93% occurring only once. The sample comprised CD8+ T cells from PBMCs. The receptors were gathered from a human donor with Susac syndrome.

The chain uses TRBV29-1 and TRBJ2-7; the D gene is possibly TRBD1 (5 bases). The CDR3 spans 12 residues. The germline V and J ends were trimmed by 1 base and 5 bases, with 9 bases remaining between them. Germline V gives CDR1 SQVTM, CDR2 ANQGSEA. The CDR3 DNA sequence: TGCAGCGTTGAAGCCAGGGTCAACGAGCAGTACTTC. It is translated as CSVEARVNEQYF.

V and J are TRBV12-3 or TRBV12-4 and TRBJ2-6; no firm D call. Trimming stripped 2 bases from V and 1 base from J, with 12 bases between. The CDR3 length is 17 residues. CDR3 DNA: TGTGCCAGCAGTTTACCCCCGATGGGATCTGGGGCCAACGTCCTGACTTTC. Its translation: CASSLPPMGSGANVLTF.

This clonotype was seen once. The CDR3: CASSLALGAYGYTF. CDR3 nucleotides: TGTGCCAGCAGCTTAGCGTTGGGAGCCTATGGCTACACCTTC. The rearrangement joins TRBV7-9 to TRBJ1-2; D is ambiguous. This CDR3 has 14 amino acids. The V gene's germline CDR1 is SEHNR and CDR2 FQNEAQ (reference sequence). The germline V and J ends were trimmed by 0 bases and 4 bases, with 9 bases remaining between them.

The V call is TRBV28, the J call TRBJ2-2; D is ambiguous. The CDR3 loop spans 12 amino acids. The V end lost 7 bases, the J end lost 6 bases, and 9 bases lay between the germline ends. Germline values: CDR1 MDHEN, CDR2 SYDVKM. CDR3 sequence reads: CASTKGAGELFF. The CDR3 nucleotides read TGTGCCAGCACTAAAGGAGCCGGGGAGCTGTTTTTT.